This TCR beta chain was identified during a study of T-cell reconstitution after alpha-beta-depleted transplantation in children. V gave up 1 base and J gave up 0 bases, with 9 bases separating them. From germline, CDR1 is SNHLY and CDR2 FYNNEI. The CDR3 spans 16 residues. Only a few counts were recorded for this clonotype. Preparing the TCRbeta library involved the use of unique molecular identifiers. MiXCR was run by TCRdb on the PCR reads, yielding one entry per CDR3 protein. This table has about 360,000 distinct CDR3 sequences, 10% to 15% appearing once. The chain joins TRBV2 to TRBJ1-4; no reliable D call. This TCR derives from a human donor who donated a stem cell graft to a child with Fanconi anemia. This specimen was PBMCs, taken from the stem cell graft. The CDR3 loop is CASSEGELATNEKLFF. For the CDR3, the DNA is TGTGCCAGCAGTGAAGGGGAGCTTGCAACTAATGAAAAACTGTTTTTT. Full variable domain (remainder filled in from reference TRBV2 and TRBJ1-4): EPEVTQTPSHQVTQMGQEVILRCVPISNHLYFYWYRQILGQKVEFLVSFYNNEISEKSEIFDDQFSVERPDGSNFTLKIRSTKLEDSAMYFCASSEGELATNEKLFFGSGTQLSVL.